This TCR beta chain was observed in a study of human thymus T cells. Whole-study results and caveats: It looked as if thymic and blood repertoires used V and J genes in a biased way.

Produced via immunoSEQ multiplex PCR; TCRdb's table is partial and in-frame only. The table lists fewer than 55,000 clones, 94% of them singletons. A word on this clone: Its target is not known.

Donation was from healthy Finnish infants who were having corrective surgery that addressed congenital heart defects. Germline V CDR1 and CDR2: MDHEN, SYDVKM. The CDR3 contains 12 residues. Germline trimming cut 5 bases from V and 7 bases from J; bases unmatched to any gene: 2. This TCR was recovered from a boy in the first two years of life with a congenital heart defect but otherwise immunologically healthy. The chain recombines TRBV28 with TRBJ1-2; 9 bases agree with TRBD1. The sequencing sample was made of blood. The DNA of the CDR3 is TGTGCCAGCAGTACAGGGGGCGGTGGCTACACCTTC. Translation gives CASSTGGGGYTF.